One and the same sample provided the 16 T cell receptor beta chains below, sequenced in a study of T cells in Graves' hyperthyroidism and ophthalmopathy. Amplification yielded TCR beta CDR3 regions, with RNA transcripts as the source. Primed by the HTBI set, a first-round RT-PCR was run on the TCR CDR3. TCRdb itself ran the multiplex PCR reads through MiXCR, one entry per CDR3 protein. The sample contains around 450,000 distinct CDR3 sequences, around 13% of which appear only once. The sequenced sample was blood. All receptors derive from a woman younger than 35 with Graves' hyperthyroidism.

This clonotype was observed at least ten times. The chain carries TRBV2 and TRBJ1-4; no firm D call. The CDR3 is 16 residues long. Germline values: CDR1 SNHLY, CDR2 FYNNEI. Trimming removed 5 bases at V and 8 bases at J, with 21 bases between. The CDR3 nucleotides are TGTGCCAGCAGTCGGGCAGGACCTCCTCAACAAGAAAAACTGTTTTTT. Translation: CASSRAGPPQQEKLFF.

The chain is built from TRBV20-1 and TRBJ2-1; TRBD2 agrees at 9 bases. V lost 3 bases to trimming and J lost 4 bases; unmatched junction nucleotides: 7. This CDR3 is 15 amino acids long. In germline, CDR1 is DFQATT, CDR2 SNEGSKA (reference sequence). The CDR3 sequence is CSARILAGVYNEQFF. The DNA for the CDR3 is TGCAGTGCTAGGATACTAGCGGGTGTATACAATGAGCAGTTCTTC.

V usage is TRBV4-1 and J usage is TRBJ1-1; D remains unclear. The length of the CDR3 is 18 residues. V dropped 1 base and J dropped 0 bases, with 18 bases sitting between them. CDR1 is MGHRA and CDR2 is YSYEKL in the germline V gene. The chain's CDR3 is CASSQAYRDLGMNTEAFF. CDR3 nucleotide sequence: TGCGCCAGCAGCCAAGCCTACCGGGATTTAGGAATGAACACTGAAGCTTTCTTT.

This clonotype was found many times. The chain combines TRBV7-9 with TRBJ2-4; TRBD1 matches 9 bases. This CDR3 contains 14 residues. Per germline, CDR1 SEHNR and CDR2 FQNEAQ (reference sequence). The trim removed 3 bases at V and 9 bases at J, leaving 6 bases unmatched. The CDR3 region is CASSLGDRERIQYF. CDR3 coding DNA: TGTGCCAGCAGCTTGGGGGACAGGGAACGCATTCAGTACTTC.

The rearrangement links TRBV10-3 to TRBJ2-2, with TRBD1 as a possible D gene (6 bases). The germline V gene has CDR1 ENHRY and CDR2 SYGVKD. V dropped 9 bases and J dropped 4 bases, with 12 bases sitting between them. The CDR3 consists of 13 residues. The CDR3 spells CAMRTVATGELFF. The CDR3, as DNA: TGTGCCATGCGGACAGTTGCCACCGGGGAGCTGTTTTTT.

This clonotype showed up just a few times. The chain couples TRBV19 to TRBJ2-6; 9 bases map to TRBD2. Germline CDR1 is LNHDA and CDR2 is SQIVND (reference sequence). The CDR3 spans 18 residues. Trimming cost V 5 bases and J 0 bases; bases outside gene matches: 8. CDR3 loop: CASSVRLAGDSGANVLTF. The CDR3 DNA reads TGTGCCAGTAGTGTGCGGTTAGCGGGGGACTCTGGGGCCAACGTCCTGACTTTC.

This clonotype was found many times. The chain joins TRBV7-3 to TRBJ2-6; D remains unclear. CDR1 SGHTA and CDR2 FQGTGA come from the germline V gene. CDR3 length: 15 amino acids. Between the trimmed V and J ends, which lost 4 bases and 4 bases, there was a span of 11 bases. The CDR3 reads CASSSGSAGANVLTF. In DNA, the CDR3 is TGTGCCAGCAGCTCTGGTTCGGCAGGGGCCAACGTCCTGACTTTC.

This clonotype was recorded many times. The chain carries TRBV28 and TRBJ2-3; TRBD2 aligns across 15 bases. Germline V gene sequence: CDR1 MDHEN, CDR2 SYDVKM. V was pared by 6 bases and J by 2 bases, with 6 bases of the junction left unmatched. The CDR3 spans 17 residues. The chain's CDR3 is CASSSGTSGRTTDTQYF. In DNA, the CDR3 is TGTGCCAGCAGCTCCGGGACTAGCGGGAGGACCACAGATACGCAGTATTTT.

The chain employs TRBV6-2 or TRBV6-3 and TRBJ2-1; TRBD2 agrees at 15 bases. The CDR3 length is 12 residues. The V gene end was trimmed by 10 bases and the J gene end by 11 bases; junction bases not matched to a gene: 3. Germline CDR1 reads MNHEY; CDR2 reads SVGEGT. The CDR3 nucleotides are TGTGCCATCGGGACTAGCGGGAGGAAGCAGTTCTTC. Translated: CAIGTSGRKQFF.

This clonotype was counted at least ten times. The V and J genes are TRBV5-1 and TRBJ1-1; D gene uncertain. Germline V gene lookup returns CDR1 SGHRS and CDR2 YFSETQ. This CDR3 has 14 residues. V was cut by 2 bases and J by 2 bases, with 10 bases left in between. CDR3 residues: CASSFESGNTEAFF. DNA of the CDR3: TGCGCCAGCAGCTTCGAGAGTGGAAACACTGAAGCTTTCTTT.

The CDR3 DNA follows: TGTGCCAGCACCCCTGGGGGGGCTGCTGAAAAACTGTTTTTT. Translated, it gives CASTPGGAAEKLFF. The chain joins TRBV12-3 or TRBV12-4 to TRBJ1-4; tentative D call: TRBD1 (6 bases). The V and J ends lost 7 bases and 7 bases respectively, with 16 bases between them. The CDR3 extends over 14 amino acids.

The chain uses TRBV19 and TRBJ2-7, with D tentatively TRBD2 (6 bases). The ends were cut back, 3 bases at V and 2 bases at J, with 26 bases in the middle. The germline V gene encodes CDR1 LNHDA and CDR2 SQIVND (reference sequence). The CDR3 length is 19 residues. The CDR3: CASSMQYSGSKANTYEQYF. CDR3 DNA: TGTGCCAGTAGTATGCAGTATAGCGGATCGAAGGCTAACACCTACGAGCAGTACTTC.

This clonotype was picked up many times. The rearrangement uses TRBV19 and TRBJ1-1; D not resolved. V was clipped by 6 bases and J by 1 base, with 15 bases between them. The CDR3 consists of 15 residues. The germline V gene has CDR1 LNHDA and CDR2 SQIVND (reference sequence). CDR3 amino acids: CASRGFPEWNTEAFF. Here the CDR3 DNA reads TGTGCCAGTAGGGGTTTCCCGGAGTGGAACACTGAAGCTTTCTTT.

This clonotype was observed many times. This chain links TRBV6-1 with TRBJ2-7; 8 bases are shared with TRBD1. The CDR3 is made up of 13 amino acids. Germline V gene data show CDR1 as MNHNS and CDR2 as SASEGT. After removal of 6 bases from V and 4 bases from J, the junction contained 5 bases not matched to a gene. The CDR3 region is CASSRGQEYEQYF. The CDR3 nucleotides are TGTGCCAGCAGCAGGGGACAGGAGTACGAGCAGTACTTC.

This clonotype was counted at least ten times. This chain joins TRBV28 and TRBJ1-5; possible D gene TRBD1, 5 bases. The V and J ends lost 7 bases and 4 bases respectively, with 5 bases between them. The V gene's germline CDR1 is MDHEN and CDR2 SYDVKM. The CDR3 covers 11 residues. CDR3 protein: CASTGNQPQHF. For the CDR3, the DNA is TGTGCCAGCACAGGGAATCAGCCCCAGCATTTT. The full variable domain, with the rest looked up from reference TRBV28 and TRBJ1-5, is DVKVTQSSRYLVKRTGEKVFLECVQDMDHENMFWYRQDPGLGLRLIYFSYDVKMKEKGDIPEGYSVSREKKERFSLILESASTNQTSMYLCASTGNQPQHFGDGTRLSIL.

This chain joins TRBV28 and TRBJ2-7, with 8 bases fitting TRBD1. The CDR3 is 13 amino acids. Germline values: CDR1 MDHEN, CDR2 SYDVKM. The V gene end was trimmed by 6 bases and the J gene end by 7 bases; junction bases not matched to a gene: 8. The CDR3 spells CASSLRGPWEQYF. CDR3 DNA sequence: TGTGCCAGCAGCCTCAGGGGGCCTTGGGAGCAGTACTTC.